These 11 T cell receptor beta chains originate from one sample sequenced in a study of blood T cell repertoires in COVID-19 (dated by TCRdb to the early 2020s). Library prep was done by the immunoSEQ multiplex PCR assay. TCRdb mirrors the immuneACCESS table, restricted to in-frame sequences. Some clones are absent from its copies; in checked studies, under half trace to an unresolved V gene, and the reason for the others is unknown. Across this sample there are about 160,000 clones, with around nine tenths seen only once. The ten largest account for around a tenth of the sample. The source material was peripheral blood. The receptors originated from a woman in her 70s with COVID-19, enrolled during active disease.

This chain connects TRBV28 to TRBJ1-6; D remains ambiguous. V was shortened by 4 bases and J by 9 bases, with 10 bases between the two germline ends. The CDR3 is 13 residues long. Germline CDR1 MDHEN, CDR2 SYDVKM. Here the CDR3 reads CASSSSYISPLHF. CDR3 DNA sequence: TGTGCCAGCAGTTCATCTTACATTTCACCCCTCCACTTT.

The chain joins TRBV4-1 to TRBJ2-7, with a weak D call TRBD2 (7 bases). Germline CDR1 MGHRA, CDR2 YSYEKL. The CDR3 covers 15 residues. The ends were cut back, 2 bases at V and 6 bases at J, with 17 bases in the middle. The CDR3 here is CASSQRGAGYVEQYF. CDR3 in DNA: TGCGCCAGCAGCCAACGGGGGGCAGGGTACGTCGAGCAGTACTTC.

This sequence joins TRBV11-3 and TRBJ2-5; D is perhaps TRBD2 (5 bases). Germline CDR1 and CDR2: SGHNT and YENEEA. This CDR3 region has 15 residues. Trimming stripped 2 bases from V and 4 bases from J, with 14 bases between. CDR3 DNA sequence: TGTGCCAGCAGCTTATTGGGCGGAAGCGGAGAGACCCAGTACTTC. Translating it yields CASSLLGGSGETQYF.

CDR3: CATSDVRDNEQFF. The DNA for the CDR3 is TGTGCCACCAGTGATGTCCGGGACAATGAGCAGTTCTTC. This chain connects TRBV24-1 to TRBJ2-1; D remains ambiguous. With 3 bases removed from V and 5 bases from J, the gap between germline ends came to 7 bases. In germline, CDR1 is KGHDR, CDR2 SFDVKD. CDR3 length: 13 amino acids.

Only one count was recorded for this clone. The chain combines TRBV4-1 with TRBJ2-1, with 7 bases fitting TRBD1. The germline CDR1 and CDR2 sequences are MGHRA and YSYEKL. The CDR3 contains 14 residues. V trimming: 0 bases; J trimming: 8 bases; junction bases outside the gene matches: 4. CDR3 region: CASSQEQGSDEQFF. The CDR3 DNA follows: TGCGCCAGCAGCCAAGAACAGGGGTCGGATGAGCAGTTCTTC.

CDR3 sequence reads: CASSQVLLAGADTQYF. CDR3 nucleotides: TGTGCCAGCAGCCAAGTACTCCTAGCGGGGGCAGATACGCAGTATTTT. The J gene is TRBJ2-3, the V gene TRBV4-2, with 10 bases identical to TRBD2. The junction had 5 bases not matched to a gene; V was cut back by 1 base and J by 4 bases. This CDR3 contains 16 residues. In germline, CDR1 is LGHNA, CDR2 YNFKEQ.

The CDR3 region has the DNA TGTGCCATCAGCCGGGACAGGGGCCCCTACGAGCAGTACTTC. It is translated as CAISRDRGPYEQYF. J is TRBJ2-7 and V is TRBV10-3; 10 positions agree with TRBD1. V lost 6 bases and J lost 2; bases outside the gene matches: 4. From germline, CDR1 is ENHRY and CDR2 SYGVKD. This CDR3 is 14 amino acids long.

The CDR3 DNA reads as TGTGCCAGCAGCTCAGCGGGCCAGCACAATGAGCAGTTCTTC. Protein: CASSSAGQHNEQFF. The rearrangement uses TRBV7-9 and TRBJ2-1; D possibly corresponds to TRBD2 (6 bases). V was cut by 4 bases and J by 5 bases, with 12 bases left in between. Germline CDR1 reads SEHNR; CDR2 reads FQNEAQ (reference sequence). The CDR3 sequence is 14 residues long.

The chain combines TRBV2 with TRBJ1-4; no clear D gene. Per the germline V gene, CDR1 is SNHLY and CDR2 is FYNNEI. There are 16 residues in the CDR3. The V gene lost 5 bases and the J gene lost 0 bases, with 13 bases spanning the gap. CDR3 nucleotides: TGTGCCAGCAGTTTGTATCAGGCTGCAACTAATGAAAAACTGTTTTTT. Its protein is CASSLYQAATNEKLFF.

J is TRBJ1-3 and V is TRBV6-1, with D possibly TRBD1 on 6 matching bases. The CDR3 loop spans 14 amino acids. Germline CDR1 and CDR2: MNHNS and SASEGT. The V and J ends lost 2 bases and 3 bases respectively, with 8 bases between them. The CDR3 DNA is TGTGCCAGCAGTGAACACAGGGATGGAAACACCATATATTTT. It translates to CASSEHRDGNTIYF.

The CDR3 bases are TGTGCCAGCGGGACAGGGGGCATCGACTATGGCTACACCTTC. It translates to CASGTGGIDYGYTF. The rearrangement links TRBV2 to TRBJ1-2; TRBD1 matches at 12 bases. The CDR3 spans 14 residues. J gave up 3 bases and V 8 bases, and 4 bases lay outside the gene matches. CDR1 and CDR2 from the germline V gene are SNHLY and FYNNEI.